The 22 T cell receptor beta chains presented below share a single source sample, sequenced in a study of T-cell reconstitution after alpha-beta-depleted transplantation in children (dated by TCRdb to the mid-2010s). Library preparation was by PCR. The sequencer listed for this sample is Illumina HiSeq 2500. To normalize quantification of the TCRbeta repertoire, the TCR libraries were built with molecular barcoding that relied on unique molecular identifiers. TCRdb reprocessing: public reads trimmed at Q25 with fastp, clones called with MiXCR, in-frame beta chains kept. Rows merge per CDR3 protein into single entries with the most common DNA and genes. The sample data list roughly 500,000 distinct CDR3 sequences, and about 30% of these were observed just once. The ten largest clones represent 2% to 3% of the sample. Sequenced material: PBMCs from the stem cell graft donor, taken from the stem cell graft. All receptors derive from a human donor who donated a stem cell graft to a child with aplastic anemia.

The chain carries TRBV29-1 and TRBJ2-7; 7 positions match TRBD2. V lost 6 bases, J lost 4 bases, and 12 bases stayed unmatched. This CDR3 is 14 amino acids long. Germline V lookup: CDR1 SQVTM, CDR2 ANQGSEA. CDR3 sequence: CSVSSGAGWYEQYF. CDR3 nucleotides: TGCAGCGTATCCTCGGGAGCGGGATGGTACGAGCAGTACTTC.

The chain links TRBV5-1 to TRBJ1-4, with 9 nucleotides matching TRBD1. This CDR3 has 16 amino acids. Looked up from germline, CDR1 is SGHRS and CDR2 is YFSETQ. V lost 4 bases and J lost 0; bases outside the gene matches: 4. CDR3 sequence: CASSRQGEATNEKLFF. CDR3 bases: TGCGCCAGCAGCAGACAGGGGGAAGCAACTAATGAAAAACTGTTTTTT.

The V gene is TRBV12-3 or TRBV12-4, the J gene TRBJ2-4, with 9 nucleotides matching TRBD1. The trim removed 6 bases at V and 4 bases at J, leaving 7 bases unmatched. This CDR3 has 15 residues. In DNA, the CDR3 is TGTGCCAGCAGACATACAGGGGGCGGTAAAAACATTCAGTACTTC. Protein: CASRHTGGGKNIQYF.

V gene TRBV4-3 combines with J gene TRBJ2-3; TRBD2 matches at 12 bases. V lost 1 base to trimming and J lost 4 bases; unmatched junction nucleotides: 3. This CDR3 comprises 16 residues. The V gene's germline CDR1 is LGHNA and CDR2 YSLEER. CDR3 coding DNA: TGCGCCAGCAGCCAAGCGCTAGCGGGAGGGTCAGATACGCAGTATTTT. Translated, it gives CASSQALAGGSDTQYF.

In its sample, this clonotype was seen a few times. CDR3 sequence reads: CSVNRGTGGLYEQFF. The CDR3 nucleotides read TGCAGCGTCAATAGGGGGACAGGGGGCCTGTATGAGCAGTTCTTC. This sequence joins TRBV29-1 and TRBJ2-1, with 12 bases fitting TRBD1. V was clipped by 6 bases and J by 8 bases; unmatched bases: 11. CDR3 length equals 15 residues. The germline V gene encodes CDR1 SQVTM and CDR2 ANQGSEA.

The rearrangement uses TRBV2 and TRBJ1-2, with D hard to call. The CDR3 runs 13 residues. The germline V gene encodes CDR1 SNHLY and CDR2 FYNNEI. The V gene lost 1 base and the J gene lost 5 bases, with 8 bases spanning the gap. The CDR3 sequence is CASSEGERYGYTF. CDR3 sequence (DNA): TGTGCCAGCAGTGAAGGGGAGAGGTATGGCTACACCTTC. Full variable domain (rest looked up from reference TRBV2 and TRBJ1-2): EPEVTQTPSHQVTQMGQEVILRCVPISNHLYFYWYRQILGQKVEFLVSFYNNEISEKSEIFDDQFSVERPDGSNFTLKIRSTKLEDSAMYFCASSEGERYGYTFGSGTRLTVV.

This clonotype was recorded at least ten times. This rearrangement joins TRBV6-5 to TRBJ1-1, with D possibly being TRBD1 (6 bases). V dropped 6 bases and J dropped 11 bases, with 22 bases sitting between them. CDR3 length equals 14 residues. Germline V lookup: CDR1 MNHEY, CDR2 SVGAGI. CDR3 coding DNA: TGTGCCAGCAGCAGAGGCGCAGGGGTAGGTATGGCTTTCTTT. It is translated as CASSRGAGVGMAFF.

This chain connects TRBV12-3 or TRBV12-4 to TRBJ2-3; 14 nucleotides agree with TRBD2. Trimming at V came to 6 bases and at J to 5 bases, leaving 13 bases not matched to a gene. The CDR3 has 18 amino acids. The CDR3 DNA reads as TGTGCCAGCAGACTTACGGGACTAGCGGGAGAGGGGAAAGATACGCAGTATTTT. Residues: CASRLTGLAGEGKDTQYF.

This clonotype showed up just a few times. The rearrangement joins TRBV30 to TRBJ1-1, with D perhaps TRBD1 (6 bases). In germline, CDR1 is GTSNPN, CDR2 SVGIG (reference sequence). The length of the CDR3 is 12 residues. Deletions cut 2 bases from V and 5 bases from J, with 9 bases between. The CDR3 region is CAWSPGETEAFF. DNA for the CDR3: TGTGCCTGGAGTCCAGGGGAGACTGAAGCTTTCTTT.

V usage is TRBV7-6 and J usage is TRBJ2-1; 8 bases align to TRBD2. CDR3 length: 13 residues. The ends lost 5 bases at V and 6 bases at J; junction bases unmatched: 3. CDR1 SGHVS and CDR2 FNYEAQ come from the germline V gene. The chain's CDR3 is CASSPGTSNEQFF. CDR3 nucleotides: TGTGCCAGCAGCCCCGGGACTAGCAATGAGCAGTTCTTC.

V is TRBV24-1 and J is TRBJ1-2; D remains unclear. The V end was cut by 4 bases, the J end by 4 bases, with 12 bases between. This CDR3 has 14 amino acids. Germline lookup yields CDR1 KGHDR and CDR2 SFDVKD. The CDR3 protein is CATSEPGRPYGYTF. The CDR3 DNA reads TGTGCCACCAGTGAACCGGGCCGCCCCTATGGCTACACCTTC.

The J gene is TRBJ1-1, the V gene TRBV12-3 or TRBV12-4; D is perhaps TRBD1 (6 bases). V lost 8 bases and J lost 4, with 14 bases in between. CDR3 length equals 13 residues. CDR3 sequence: CASGLGGGTEAFF. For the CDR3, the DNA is TGTGCCAGCGGCTTAGGGGGGGGCACTGAAGCTTTCTTT.

The DNA for the CDR3 is TGCGCCAGCAGCCATAGCCAAGGGACGAACACTGAAGCTTTCTTT. This gives the protein CASSHSQGTNTEAFF. The genes are TRBV4-3 and TRBJ1-1; D may be TRBD1 (5 bases). The germline gives CDR1 LGHNA, CDR2 YSLEER. Trimming took off 3 bases at V and 1 base at J, with 12 bases between the two ends. The length of the CDR3 is 15 residues.

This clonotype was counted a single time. The CDR3 bases are TGCGCCAGCAGCTTGACCGCCGCGGTGGGACAGGGGGGTGGCGGCTACACCTTC. Translation: CASSLTAAVGQGGGGYTF. The chain has TRBV5-1 and TRBJ1-2; 11 bases are a match to TRBD1. The V and J ends lost 1 base and 8 bases, in that order; junction bases with no gene match: 16. The CDR3 extends over 18 amino acids. Germline CDR1 is SGHRS and CDR2 is YFSETQ.

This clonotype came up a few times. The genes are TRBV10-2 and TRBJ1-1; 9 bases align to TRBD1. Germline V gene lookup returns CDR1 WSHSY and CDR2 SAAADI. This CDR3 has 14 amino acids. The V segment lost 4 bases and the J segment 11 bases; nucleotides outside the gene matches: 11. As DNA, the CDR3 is TGCGCCAGCAGTGGACTTAAACAGGGGGCGGAGGCTTTCTTT. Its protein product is CASSGLKQGAEAFF.

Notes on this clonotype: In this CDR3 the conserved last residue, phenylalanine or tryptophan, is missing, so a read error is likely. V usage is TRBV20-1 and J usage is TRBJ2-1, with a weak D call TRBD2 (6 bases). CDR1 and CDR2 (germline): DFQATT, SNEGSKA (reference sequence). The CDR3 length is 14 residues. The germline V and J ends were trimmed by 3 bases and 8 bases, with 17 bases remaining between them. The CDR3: CSARSPGAQYEQFL. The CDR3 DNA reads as TGCAGTGCTAGGTCTCCGGGAGCTCAGTATGAGCAGTTCTTG.

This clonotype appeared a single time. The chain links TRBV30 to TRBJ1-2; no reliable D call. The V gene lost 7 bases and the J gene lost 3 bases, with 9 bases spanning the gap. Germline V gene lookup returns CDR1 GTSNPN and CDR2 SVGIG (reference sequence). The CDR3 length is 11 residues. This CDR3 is CASLLYYGYTF. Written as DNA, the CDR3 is TGTGCCTCACTCCTGTACTATGGCTACACCTTC.

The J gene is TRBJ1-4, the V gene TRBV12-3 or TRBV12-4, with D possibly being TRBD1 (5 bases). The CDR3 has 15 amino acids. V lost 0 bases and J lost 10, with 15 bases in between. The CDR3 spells CASSLAGTDTGKLFF. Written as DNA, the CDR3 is TGTGCCAGCAGTTTAGCCGGGACCGACACGGGAAAACTGTTTTTT.

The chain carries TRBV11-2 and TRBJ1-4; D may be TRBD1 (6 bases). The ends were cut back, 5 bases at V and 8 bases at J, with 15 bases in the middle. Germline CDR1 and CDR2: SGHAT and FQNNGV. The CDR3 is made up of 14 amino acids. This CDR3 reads CASSKGGGKEKLFF. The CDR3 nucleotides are TGTGCCAGCAGCAAAGGGGGGGGCAAGGAAAAACTGTTTTTT. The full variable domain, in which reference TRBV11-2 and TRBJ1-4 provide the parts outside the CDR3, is EAGVAQSPRYKIIEKRQSVAFWCNPISGHATLYWYQQILGQGPKLLIQFQNNGVVDDSQLPKDRFSAERLKGVDSTLKIQPAKLEDSAVYLCASSKGGGKEKLFFGSGTQLSVL.

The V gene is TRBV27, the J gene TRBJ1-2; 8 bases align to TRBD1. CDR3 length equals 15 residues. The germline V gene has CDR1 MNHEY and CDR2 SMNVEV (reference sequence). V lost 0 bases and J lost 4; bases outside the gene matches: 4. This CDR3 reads CASSLSRTGLYGYTF. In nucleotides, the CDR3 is TGTGCCAGCAGTTTATCGCGGACAGGGCTCTATGGCTACACCTTC.

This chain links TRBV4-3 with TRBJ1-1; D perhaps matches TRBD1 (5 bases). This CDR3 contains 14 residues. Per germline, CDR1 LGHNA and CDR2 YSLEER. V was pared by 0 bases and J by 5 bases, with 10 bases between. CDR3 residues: CASSQDIKGTEAFF. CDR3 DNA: TGCGCCAGCAGCCAAGACATTAAGGGGACTGAAGCTTTCTTT.

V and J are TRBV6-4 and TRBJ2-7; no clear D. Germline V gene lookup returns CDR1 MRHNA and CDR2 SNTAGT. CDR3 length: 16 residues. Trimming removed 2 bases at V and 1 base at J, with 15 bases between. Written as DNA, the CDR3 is TGTGCCAGCAGTGACAGACCCAACCTCAATTCCTACGAGCAGTACTTC. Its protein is CASSDRPNLNSYEQYF.